This T cell receptor (beta chain) was captured by sequencing in a study of response to subunit inactivated influenza vaccine (dated by TCRdb to the late 2010s). About the full investigation: The study used deep quantitative T cell receptor repertoire profiling to track responses to a trivalent subunit inactivated influenza vaccine.

Unmatched junction bases come to 5, with V trimmed by 6 bases and J by 2 bases. The CDR3 runs 14 residues from the cysteine to the phenylalanine. The entry retains the CDR3 DNA only, 42 bases that are in frame from base 1. Sequences SQVTM (CDR1) and ANQGSEA (CDR2) are obtained from the germline V gene. This clonotype was recorded a few times. No cognate antigen has been identified for it. No much larger clone exists at a distance of one base, and base qualities are not known. The library was obtained by RT-PCR. TCRdb records Illumina HiSeq 2500 as the sequencer. Using fastp trimming at Q25 and MiXCR clonotype assembly, TCRdb reanalyzed the public sequencing data and kept in-frame beta chains. Merged by CDR3 protein, the rows form single entries marked with the most common genes and DNA. For this sample the table gives approximately 520,000 distinct CDR3 sequences, of which approximately 15% were detected only once. The ten most abundant clones make up around 3% of the sample.

Broader findings and caveats from the paper: The authors suggested that each seasonal influenza vaccination may recruit only a limited number of new T cells.

The receptor chain draws on TRBV29-1 and TRBJ2-2, with TRBD1 identical over 8 junction bases. This receptor was obtained from a man aged 50-75 years who received an inactivated influenza vaccine. Donor details come from another sample of the same person, matched by shared clones. The source was CD4+ T cells sorted from PBMCs, collected less than 30 months after vaccination. The CDR3 protein sequence reads: CSVSTGANTGELFF. In nucleotide form, the sequence is TGCAGCGTATCGACAGGGGCCAACACCGGGGAGCTGTTTTTT.